The T cell receptor (beta chain) under discussion was sequenced for a study of shared clonotypes between healthy human individuals. Findings and limits, study-wide: Among the subsets, naive ones generally showed larger estimated richness than memory ones.

The protocol was immunoSEQ multiplex PCR, while the TCRdb copy is restricted to in-frame clones and leaves out a portion. Of around 550,000 clones in the sample, roughly 95% are singletons; the top ten hold about 0.11%. Germline V gene sequence: CDR1 LNHDA, CDR2 SQIVND (reference sequence). The V and J ends lost 6 bases and 2 bases respectively, with 11 bases between them. The CDR3 has 13 amino acids. Positive CCR7 selection of CD45RO-negative cells yielded the naive CD8 cells, and terminally differentiated effector memory CD45RA+ cells were excluded. Remarks on this clone: Its antigen remains unidentified.

Material for sequencing was naive CD8+ T cells sorted from blood. The J gene is TRBJ2-7, the V gene TRBV19; TRBD1 is a possible D gene (5 bases). This clonotype was obtained from a woman aged 30 to 39 in good health. The CDR3 is CASSERGTYEQYF. CDR3 DNA sequence: TGTGCCAGTAGCGAAAGGGGAACCTACGAGCAGTACTTC. Together with reference TRBV19 and TRBJ2-7, the CDR3 gives the full variable domain: DGGITQSPKYLFRKEGQNVTLSCEQNLNHDAMYWYRQDPGQGLRLIYYSQIVNDFQKGDIAEGYSVSREKKESFPLTVTSAQKNPTAFYLCASSERGTYEQYFGPGTRLTVT.